The 4 T cell receptor beta chains below were found in one sample sequenced in a study of blood T cell repertoires in COVID-19 (TCRdb year 2020). The library was prepared using the immunoSEQ multiplex PCR assay. Not all clones reach the TCRdb copy of this immuneACCESS table, which keeps in-frame sequences only. Checked studies attribute under half of the gap to unresolved V genes and leave the rest unexplained. Here the sample has 140,000 to 150,000 clones; more than 75% occur a single time. Jointly, the top ten make up 6% of the sample. The sequencing sample was made of PBMCs or T cells enriched from blood (not recorded which). All receptors come from a woman aged 45-60 years who had recovered from COVID-19.

The chain carries TRBV2 and TRBJ1-6; 11 positions match TRBD1. The V and J ends lost 8 bases and 10 bases, in that order; junction bases with no gene match: 10. This CDR3 spans 15 amino acids. Per the germline V gene, CDR1 is SNHLY and CDR2 is FYNNEI. CDR3 coding DNA: TGTGCCAGCGCACCTAACGGACAGGGGGCCTCACCCCTCCACTTT. Translation gives CASAPNGQGASPLHF.

The genes are TRBV7-2 and TRBJ1-2, with 7 nucleotides matching TRBD1. CDR3 length: 12 residues. J gave up 0 bases and V 8 bases, and 0 bases lay outside the gene matches. CDR1 is SGHTA, CDR2 FQGNSA, per germline. CDR3 sequence reads: CASGQANYGYTF. The CDR3 DNA is TGTGCCAGCGGACAGGCTAACTATGGCTACACCTTC.

There are a few counts of this clone. The CDR3 loop reads CATSDGQGVRDNQPQHF. Written as DNA, the CDR3 is TGTGCCACCAGTGACGGACAGGGGGTGAGGGACAATCAGCCCCAGCATTTT. The chain has TRBV24-1 and TRBJ1-5, with 10 nucleotides matching TRBD1. CDR1 and CDR2 from the germline V gene are KGHDR and SFDVKD. The length of the CDR3 is 17 residues. The V and J ends lost 4 bases and 3 bases, in that order; junction bases with no gene match: 8.

The gene calls are TRBV7-9 and TRBJ2-7, with a weak D call TRBD1 (5 bases). CDR1 and CDR2 from the germline V gene are SEHNR and FQNEAQ (reference sequence). V lost 4 bases to trimming and J lost 5 bases, with 15 bases between them. The CDR3 consists of 14 residues. Written as DNA, the CDR3 is TGTGCCAGCAGCTGGGGCAGGGAAGCAGACGAGCAGTACGTC. Protein product: CASSWGREADEQYV.